The clone carrying this T cell receptor beta chain was detected ten times or more. Authors' processing steps: The distant-metastasis classifier for papillary thyroid cancer was built from CDR3 differences across clinicopathological groups. TCRdb reanalyzed the PCR reads via MiXCR. The V and J calls were not made by the authors but by TCRdb's processing. The profile shows tens of thousands of clones, less than 20% of them singletons. Thyroid surgery took place with no prior treatment in any patient. These data belong to a study of metastatic and nonmetastatic thyroid tumors. Overall study context: It was across blood and tumor or nodule tissue from malignant and benign thyroid patients that repertoires were compared.

Looked up from germline, CDR1 is DFQATT and CDR2 is SNEGSKA (reference sequence). V lost 5 bases to trimming and J lost 13 bases, with 21 bases between them. The CDR3 extends over 14 amino acids. This sequence was found in a female donor with papillary thyroid cancer or a benign thyroid nodule (not recorded which). Some clones in this sample may be carry-over from other donors' samples. Material for sequencing was blood. J is TRBJ1-6 and V is TRBV20-1; tentatively, D is TRBD1 (5 bases). The CDR3 nucleotides read TGCAGTGCTCCGCCCGGACATGCCTCGACCCCCCTCCACTTT. It encodes CSAPPGHASTPLHF.